Listed below are T cell receptor beta chains from one sample, sequenced in a study of OX40 agonist ivuxolimab in advanced cancers. Repertoires were generated with immunoSEQ multiplex PCR, while TCRdb's copy carries only in-frame clones and drops some. This table has around 23,000 clones, about 77% appearing once. The sequenced sample was CD4+ or CD8+ T cells sorted from blood, obtained in a trial of the OX40 agonist ivuxolimab. The receptors originated from an adult with an advanced solid tumor such as melanoma, head and neck, liver or kidney cancer. The CDR3 runs from the conserved cysteine through the conserved F or W. The order of the fields is D gene, J gene, clone size, V gene, CDR3 protein, CDR3 DNA. D genes are given only for firm matches. Size tells how often a clone was seen (once, few, many) or the class of an expanded clone, and some rows leave it out.

.	TRBJ2-2	.	TRBV9	CASSLGHGSTGELFF	TGTGCCAGCAGCCTAGGACACGGGAGCACCGGGGAGCTGTTTTTT
.	TRBJ1-1	.	TRBV5-6	CASSQGNTEAFF	TGTGCCAGCAGCCAGGGGAACACTGAAGCTTTCTTT
TRBD2	TRBJ2-5	.	TRBV7-2	CASSFGLASQTQYF	TGTGCCAGCAGCTTTGGACTAGCGAGCCAGACCCAGTACTTC
.	TRBJ2-5	once	TRBV11-2	CASSFGETQYF	TGTGCCAGCAGCTTTGGGGAGACCCAGTACTTC
.	TRBJ2-7	.	TRBV29-1	CSVDFLGLAGQYF	TGCAGCGTTGATTTCCTGGGGCTCGCAGGGCAGTACTTC
TRBD1	TRBJ2-3	.	TRBV7-2	CASSFRQGRLTDTQYF	TGTGCCAGCAGCTTCCGACAGGGAAGGTTGACAGATACGCAGTATTTT
TRBD1	TRBJ1-4	.	TRBV18	CASSFSGTGNEKLFF	TGTGCCAGCTCATTCTCCGGGACAGGGAATGAAAAACTGTTTTTT
.	TRBJ1-1	.	TRBV19	CASSFQKGGEAFF	TGTGCCAGTAGTTTCCAGAAGGGGGGGGAAGCTTTCTTT
TRBD2	TRBJ2-5	.	TRBV7-9	CASSLGLAGYETQYF	TGTGCCAGCAGCTTGGGACTAGCGGGATATGAGACCCAGTACTTC
.	TRBJ2-5	.	TRBV2	CASSESRAQETQYF	TGTGCCAGCAGTGAATCTAGGGCCCAAGAGACCCAGTACTTC
TRBD1	TRBJ2-2	.	TRBV2	CASRIRDRGSGELFF	TGTGCCAGCAGAATCCGGGACAGGGGATCCGGGGAGCTGTTTTTT
TRBD1	TRBJ1-2	.	TRBV7-6	CASSSGQGTYGYTF	TGTGCCAGCAGCTCGGGACAGGGAACCTATGGCTACACCTTC
.	TRBJ1-1	.	TRBV5-1	CASSLAPRGGTEAFF	TGCGCCAGCAGCCTGGCCCCCAGGGGAGGCACTGAAGCTTTCTTT
.	TRBJ1-5	.	TRBV5-8	CASSLPKQPQHF	TGTGCCAGCAGCTTACCTAAACAGCCCCAGCATTTT
.	TRBJ2-2	.	TRBV18	CASSPLAANTGELFF	TGTGCCAGCTCACCACTCGCGGCGAACACCGGGGAGCTGTTTTTT
.	TRBJ1-1	.	TRBV19	CASSIGAHGTEAFF	TGTGCCAGTAGTATCGGGGCGCATGGCACTGAAGCTTTCTTT
.	TRBJ2-3	.	TRBV5-4	CASSLDSPGVDTQYF	TGTGCCAGCAGCTTGGATAGCCCTGGTGTAGATACGCAGTATTTT
.	TRBJ2-2	.	TRBV5-1	CASSPSRFGGNTGELFF	TGCGCCAGCAGCCCCTCCCGATTCGGGGGAAACACCGGGGAGCTGTTTTTT
TRBD2	TRBJ2-5	once	TRBV6-6	CASSLLAGGQETQYF	TGTGCCAGCAGTCTCCTAGCGGGGGGGCAAGAGACCCAGTACTTC
TRBD1	TRBJ1-5	once	TRBV4-3	CASSQDRAGGGQPQHF	TGCGCCAGCAGCCAAGATCGGGCAGGGGGCGGACAGCCCCAGCATTTT
.	TRBJ1-3	.	TRBV6-5	CASTPPSGFPIYF	TGTGCCAGCACCCCCCCATCGGGATTTCCCATATATTTT
.	TRBJ1-2	.	TRBV6-5	CASSYAASNYGYTF	TGTGCCAGCAGTTACGCGGCGTCTAACTATGGCTACACCTTC
TRBD1	TRBJ1-5	.	TRBV28	CASSNTGGSQPQHF	TGTGCCAGCAGTAACACAGGGGGCTCCCAGCCCCAGCATTTT
.	TRBJ2-7	.	TRBV27	CASSPGTYPADEQYF	TGTGCCAGCAGTCCTGGGACATACCCCGCGGACGAGCAGTACTTC
TRBD1	TRBJ1-2	.	TRBV4-3	CASSQEQGVYGYTF	TGCGCCAGCAGCCAGGAACAGGGGGTCTATGGCTACACCTTC
.	TRBJ2-7	few	TRBV7-2	CASSLGAGSYEQYF	TGTGCCAGCAGCTTAGGGGCGGGCTCGTACGAGCAGTACTTC
.	TRBJ2-1	.	TRBV29-1	CSVLLPEQFF	TGCAGCGTCCTACTCCCTGAGCAGTTCTTC
.	TRBJ1-2	.	TRBV6-5	CASSYSIVGDYGYTF	TGTGCCAGCAGTTACTCGATAGTCGGAGACTATGGCTACACCTTC
TRBD2	TRBJ2-1	few	TRBV5-6	CASIVGLAGDGEQFF	TGTGCCAGCATTGTAGGACTAGCGGGAGATGGGGAGCAGTTCTTC
TRBD1	TRBJ1-3	.	TRBV6-5	CASRPGGGYTIYF	TGTGCCAGCAGACCAGGGGGAGGCTACACCATATATTTT
.	TRBJ2-7	.	TRBV4-3	CASTPDGSDEQYF	TGCGCCAGCACCCCAGACGGGAGCGACGAGCAGTACTTC
.	TRBJ2-7	.	TRBV19	CASSIAGGLAEQYF	TGTGCCAGTAGTATTGCCGGGGGTCTAGCCGAGCAGTACTTC
.	TRBJ1-2	few	TRBV10-3	CAISEKDSYLSGYTF	TGTGCCATCAGTGAGAAAGACAGTTACCTATCCGGCTACACCTTC
.	TRBJ1-2	.	TRBV11-2	CASSQLYGYTF	TGTGCCAGCAGCCAACTATATGGCTACACCTTC